This note documents a single TCR beta chain sequence. Its antigen is not identified. This may be a read error: a much more frequent sequence differs by one nucleotide. A modified ARM-PCR protocol with three rounds of nested PCR amplified TCRbeta. TCRdb redid the calling of the multiplex PCR reads with MiXCR, one entry per CDR3 protein. The sample carries about 110,000 distinct CDR3 sequences, approximately 82% recorded once. Losses at the gene ends were 3 bases for V and 4 bases for J; bases not matched to a gene: 10. The CDR3 runs 16 residues. CDR1 is ENHRY and CDR2 is SYGVKD in the germline V gene. This sample is drawn from a study of tumor and adjacent non-tumor tissue in lung cancer. About the research overall: There were approximately twelve adenocarcinoma, 2 squamous cell carcinoma and 1 small cell lung cancer cases.

This sample's RNA came from whole unsorted tissue. General observations from the study: Tumor tissue had significantly higher TCR diversity than normal lung.

The receptor comes from a woman aged 55-70 years with non-small cell lung cancer. The material sequenced was lung tumor tissue. The J gene is TRBJ2-7, the V gene TRBV10-3; TRBD2 agrees at 9 bases. The CDR3 spells CAISEGGGLANYEQYF. The CDR3 DNA is TGTGCCATCAGTGAAGGGGGAGGACTAGCGAATTACGAGCAGTACTTC.